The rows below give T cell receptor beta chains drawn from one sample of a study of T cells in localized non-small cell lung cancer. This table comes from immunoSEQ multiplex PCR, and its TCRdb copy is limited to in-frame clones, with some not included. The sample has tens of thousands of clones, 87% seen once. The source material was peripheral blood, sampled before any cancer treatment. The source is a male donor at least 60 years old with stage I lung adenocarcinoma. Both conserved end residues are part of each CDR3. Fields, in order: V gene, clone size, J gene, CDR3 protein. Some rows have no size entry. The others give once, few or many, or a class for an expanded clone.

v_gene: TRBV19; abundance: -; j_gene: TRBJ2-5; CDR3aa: CASSTITGPGETQYF
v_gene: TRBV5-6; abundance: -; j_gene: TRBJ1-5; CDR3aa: CASSSGASNQPQHF
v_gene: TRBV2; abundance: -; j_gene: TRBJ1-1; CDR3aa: CASTNPGTVEAFF
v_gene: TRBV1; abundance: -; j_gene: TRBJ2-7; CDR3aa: CTSSHPETRHYEQYF
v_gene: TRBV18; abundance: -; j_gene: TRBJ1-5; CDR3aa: CASSPPGGTQHF
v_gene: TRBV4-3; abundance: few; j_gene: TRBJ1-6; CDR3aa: CASSRTRTGVNSPLHF
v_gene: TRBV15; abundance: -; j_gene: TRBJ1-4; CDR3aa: CATSRTRTVGEKLFF
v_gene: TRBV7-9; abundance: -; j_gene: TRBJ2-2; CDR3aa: CASSTSGGAGELFF
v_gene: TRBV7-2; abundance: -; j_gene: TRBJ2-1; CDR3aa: CASSFSSQGQFF
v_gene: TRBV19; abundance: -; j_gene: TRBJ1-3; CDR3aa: CASSNYGVSGNTIYF
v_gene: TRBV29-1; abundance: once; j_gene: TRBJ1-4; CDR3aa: CSAKTGGGSNEKLFF
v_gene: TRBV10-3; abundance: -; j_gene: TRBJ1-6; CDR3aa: CAITGTTNSPLHF
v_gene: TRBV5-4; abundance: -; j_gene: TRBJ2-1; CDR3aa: CASSAEPTGESSYNEQFF
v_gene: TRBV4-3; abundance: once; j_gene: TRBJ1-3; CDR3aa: CASSQARGDDITIYF
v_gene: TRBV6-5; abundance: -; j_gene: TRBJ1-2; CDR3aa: CASSYTGEDGYTF
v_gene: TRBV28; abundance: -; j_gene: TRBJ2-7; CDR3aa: CASGKGDGYEQYF
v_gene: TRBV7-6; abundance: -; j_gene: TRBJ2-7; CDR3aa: CASSVTRSYEQYF
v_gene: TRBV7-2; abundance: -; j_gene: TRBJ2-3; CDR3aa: CASSPDGVPTDTQYF
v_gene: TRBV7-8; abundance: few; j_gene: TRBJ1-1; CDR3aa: CASSLGRNTEAFF
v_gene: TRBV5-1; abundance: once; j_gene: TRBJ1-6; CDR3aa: CASSTYGDNSPLHF
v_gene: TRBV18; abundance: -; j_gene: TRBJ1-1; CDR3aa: CASSAMGNRNGETEAFF
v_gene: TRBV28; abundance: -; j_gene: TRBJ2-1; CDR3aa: CASLTSGAYNEQFF
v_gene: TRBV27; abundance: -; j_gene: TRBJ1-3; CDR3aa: CASSPSGTRLFSSGNTIYF
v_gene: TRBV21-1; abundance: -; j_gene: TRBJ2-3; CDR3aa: CASSSYGVTDTQYF
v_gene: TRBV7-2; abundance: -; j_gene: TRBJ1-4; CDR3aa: CASSFKGANEKLFF
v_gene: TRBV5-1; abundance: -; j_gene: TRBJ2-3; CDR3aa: CASSLAPGLGGADTQYF
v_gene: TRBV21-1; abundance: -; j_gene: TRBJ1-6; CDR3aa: CASSKDGAGQGGPGGNSPLHF
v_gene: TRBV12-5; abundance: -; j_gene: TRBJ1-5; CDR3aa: CASAPDPGNQPQHF